The T cell receptor beta chain described here comes from a study of T cell responses to AZD1222 COVID-19 vaccine. Study-level points and caveats: Spike regions recognized by vaccine-associated CD4 TCRs spanned the protein, led by 160-218 and 743-854.

Details on this clone: Its antigen is unidentified.

The table came from immunoSEQ multiplex PCR; TCRdb's copy has only in-frame clones and leaves some out. The table has about 160,000 clones, 94% seen once. The germline V gene encodes CDR1 SGHRS and CDR2 YFSETQ. The junction had 7 bases not matched to a gene; V was cut back by 1 base and J by 5 bases. This CDR3 is built from 15 residues. The chain has TRBV5-1 and TRBJ2-3, with TRBD1 matching over 7 bases. This TCR was recovered from an adult who received the AZD1222 COVID-19 vaccine. The sample consisted of peripheral blood, taken 28 days after the second AZD1222 dose. The CDR3 region has the DNA TGCGCCAGCAGCTTGTTCAGGGGGATGGAAGATACGCAGTATTTT. This translates into CASSLFRGMEDTQYF. Supplemented by reference TRBV5-1 and TRBJ2-3, the full variable domain reads KAGVTQTPRYLIKTRGQQVTLSCSPISGHRSVSWYQQTPGQGLQFLFEYFSETQRNKGNFPGRFSGRQFSNSRSEMNVSTLELGDSALYLCASSLFRGMEDTQYFGPGTRLTVL.